This entry is about one T cell receptor (beta chain). The data were obtained in a study of blood T cell repertoires in COVID-19. At the level of the study: Nucleic acid was either cDNA or gDNA, and it came from T cells, B-cell-depleted T cells, or PBMCs.

With 8 bases clipped from V and 4 bases from J, the junction kept 7 bases outside the gene matches. Germline CDR1 reads WNHNN; CDR2 reads SYGVQD (reference sequence). The CDR3 runs to 14 residues. Original methodology: Amplification of reference gene primers provided the estimated nucleated cell counts. Sequenced by immunoSEQ multiplex PCR; TCRdb stores in-frame clones only, minus some. Clone size and the V and J calls come from that table; the DNA yielded D and trimming. The sample shows 150,000 to 200,000 clones, roughly 89% of them seen only once. The V and J genes are TRBV10-1 and TRBJ2-3; 9 positions match TRBD1. Sample: peripheral blood. The TCR comes from a man aged 45-65 years with acute or convalescent COVID-19. CDR3 sequence reads: CASGTGTGPDTQYF. The CDR3 DNA is TGCGCCAGCGGAACCGGGACAGGGCCAGATACGCAGTATTTT.